One sample yielded the 7 T cell receptor beta chains listed below, sequenced in a study of T cell responses to AZD1222 COVID-19 vaccine. Profiled with immunoSEQ multiplex PCR; TCRdb holds only in-frame clones, not every one. The data contain 130,000 to 150,000 clones, about 92% of them singletons. The material sequenced was peripheral blood, taken on day 0 of AZD1222 vaccination. The receptors derive from an adult in good health.

This clone was recorded only once. This rearrangement joins TRBV5-1 to TRBJ2-1; no definite D call. Trimming removed 4 bases from V and 1 base from J, with 9 bases in between. The length of the CDR3 is 14 residues. The germline V gene encodes CDR1 SGHRS and CDR2 YFSETQ. CDR3 region: CASSPTSSYNEQFF. The CDR3 DNA reads as TGCGCCAGCAGCCCCACCTCATCCTACAATGAGCAGTTCTTC.

The gene calls are TRBV7-9 and TRBJ1-1; 8 nucleotides match TRBD1. There are 12 residues in the CDR3. V lost 5 bases and J lost 8; bases outside the gene matches: 4. The germline CDR1 and CDR2 sequences are SEHNR and FQNEAQ (reference sequence). In DNA, the CDR3 is TGTGCCAGCAGCCAGGGGGCAGGGGAAGCTTTCTTT. The encoded protein is CASSQGAGEAFF.

V usage is TRBV18 and J usage is TRBJ1-1; D ambiguous. The CDR3 extends over 16 amino acids. The germline V gene encodes CDR1 KGHSH and CDR2 LQKENI. V lost 3 bases, J lost 2 bases, and 16 bases lay in between. CDR3 DNA sequence: TGTGCCAGCTCACCTTCCCTTATTTCGGCAAACACTGAAGCTTTCTTT. This gives the protein CASSPSLISANTEAFF.

The chain uses TRBV24-1 and TRBJ2-2; possible D gene TRBD1, 6 bases. Trimming shortened V by 6 bases and J by 4 bases, and 14 bases separated the two germline ends. Per the germline V gene, CDR1 is KGHDR and CDR2 is SFDVKD. This CDR3 has 15 residues. CDR3 coding DNA: TGTGCCACCAGTCCCGGGACAAAGGGCACCGGGGAGCTGTTTTTT. This translates into CATSPGTKGTGELFF.

This sequence joins TRBV7-6 and TRBJ2-1; D might be TRBD1 or TRBD2, each matching 5 bases. The CDR3 runs to 11 residues. With 5 bases removed from V and 9 bases from J, the gap between germline ends came to 8 bases. The germline V gene has CDR1 SGHVS and CDR2 FNYEAQ. CDR3 DNA sequence: TGTGCCAGCAGCCTAGGGACTGAGCAGTTCTTC. This codes for CASSLGTEQFF.

V and J are TRBV27 and TRBJ1-5; D is possibly TRBD1 (6 bases). In germline, CDR1 is MNHEY, CDR2 SMNVEV (reference sequence). The CDR3 extends over 19 amino acids. V lost 6 bases and J 0 bases, leaving 24 bases between the germline ends. The CDR3 here is CASRQFGSGGQNSNQPQHF. The CDR3 DNA reads TGTGCCAGCAGACAGTTTGGCTCCGGTGGACAGAATAGCAATCAGCCCCAGCATTTT.

The V gene is TRBV18, the J gene TRBJ1-3; D gene ambiguous. Trimming removed 2 bases at V and 0 bases at J, with 11 bases between. This CDR3 has 16 residues. Germline CDR1 and CDR2: KGHSH and LQKENI. In DNA form, the CDR3 reads TGTGCCAGCTCACCAGCTCCGTGGGGCTCTGGAAACACCATATATTTT. This codes for CASSPAPWGSGNTIYF.